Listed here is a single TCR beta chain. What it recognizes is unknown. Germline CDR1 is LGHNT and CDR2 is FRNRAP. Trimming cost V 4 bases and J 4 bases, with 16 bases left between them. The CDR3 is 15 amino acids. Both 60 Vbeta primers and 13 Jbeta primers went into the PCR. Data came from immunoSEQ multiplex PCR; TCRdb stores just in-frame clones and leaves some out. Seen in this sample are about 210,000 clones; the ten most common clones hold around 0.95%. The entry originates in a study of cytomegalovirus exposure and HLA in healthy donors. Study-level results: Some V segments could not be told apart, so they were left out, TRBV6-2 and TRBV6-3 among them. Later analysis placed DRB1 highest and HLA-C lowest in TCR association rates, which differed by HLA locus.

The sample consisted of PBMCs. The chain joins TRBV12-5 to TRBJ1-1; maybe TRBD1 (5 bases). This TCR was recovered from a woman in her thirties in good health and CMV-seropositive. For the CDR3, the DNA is TGTGCTAGTGGTTCCCCTCGGGGGGGACTCACTGAAGCTTTCTTT. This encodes CASGSPRGGLTEAFF.